A single sample gave rise to the 21 T cell receptor beta chains below, sequenced in a study of T cell repertoires in cytomegalovirus infection. TCRdb re-called the reads through MiXCR, storing one row per CDR3 protein. Of hundreds of thousands of distinct CDR3 sequences in the sample, around 10% were seen once. Sequencing used PBMCs. Receptor source: a human donor in good health (CMV status not recorded). Some clones in this sample may be carry-over from other donors' samples.

This clonotype was detected ten times or more. The chain carries TRBV5-4 and TRBJ2-5, with TRBD2 matching 12 bases. The germline CDR1 and CDR2 sequences are SGHNT and YYREEE (reference sequence). V was pared by 4 bases and J by 2 bases, with 12 bases of the junction left unmatched. CDR3 size: 18 residues. DNA for the CDR3: TGTGCCAGCAGCGCCTCTAGCGGGGGGGCCCTTTGGCAAGAGACCCAGTACTTC. This gives the protein CASSASSGGALWQETQYF. Based on the CDR3 plus reference TRBV5-4 and TRBJ2-5, the full variable domain is ETGVTQSPTHLIKTRGQQVTLRCSSQSGHNTVSWYQQALGQGPQFIFQYYREEENGRGNFPPRFSGLQFPNYSSELNVNALELDDSALYLCASSASSGGALWQETQYFGPGTRLLVL.

This rearrangement joins TRBV29-1 to TRBJ2-5, with D possibly TRBD1 on 6 matching bases. The CDR3 loop spans 13 amino acids. Germline CDR1 and CDR2: SQVTM and ANQGSEA. V shed 8 bases and J shed 7 bases, with 20 bases lying between them. This chain's CDR3 is CSSRRDTEGTQYF. In DNA form, the CDR3 reads TGCAGCTCCCGCCGGGACACAGAAGGGACCCAGTACTTC.

The sample holds many counts of this clonotype. The genes are TRBV7-8 and TRBJ2-2, with 8 bases lining up with TRBD2. The CDR3 totals 17 residues. Germline V gives CDR1 SGHVS, CDR2 FQNEAQ. Trimming cost V 4 bases and J 2 bases; bases outside gene matches: 9. CDR3 in DNA: TGTGCCAGCAGCTCCCTTCGGAGCGGGGGCAACACCGGGGAGCTGTTTTTT. Translation: CASSSLRSGGNTGELFF.

This clonotype was seen at least ten times. The chain recombines TRBV12-3 or TRBV12-4 with TRBJ1-5; 7 bases are shared with TRBD1. The CDR3 totals 16 residues. The J segment lost 0 bases and the V segment lost 3 bases, leaving 5 bases of the junction unmatched. The CDR3 region is CASSFGQADSNQPQHF. The CDR3 DNA follows: TGTGCCAGCAGTTTCGGACAGGCCGATAGCAATCAGCCCCAGCATTTT.

V gene TRBV10-3 combines with J gene TRBJ2-7, with 8 bases identical to TRBD1. The germline V gene has CDR1 ENHRY and CDR2 SYGVKD. V trimming: 9 bases; J trimming: 2 bases; junction bases outside the gene matches: 6. This CDR3 has 13 residues. The CDR3 sequence is CAIGTGVTYEQYF. In nucleotides, the CDR3 is TGTGCCATAGGGACAGGAGTTACCTACGAGCAGTACTTC.

This clonotype occurred many times. The CDR3 protein is CASSLARSSGGVDEQYF. CDR3 DNA: TGTGCCAGCAGCTTAGCGCGGTCAAGCGGGGGGGTCGACGAGCAGTACTTC. The chain couples TRBV7-2 to TRBJ2-7, with 10 bases fitting TRBD2. Germline V gene lookup returns CDR1 SGHTA and CDR2 FQGNSA. This CDR3 spans 17 amino acids. V lost 0 bases to trimming and J lost 5 bases; unmatched junction nucleotides: 10.

The J gene is TRBJ2-5, the V gene TRBV18; the D is unclear. The length of the CDR3 is 14 residues. Between the trimmed V and J ends, which lost 1 base and 5 bases, there was a span of 11 bases. The V gene's germline CDR1 is KGHSH and CDR2 LQKENI. The CDR3 loop reads CASSPLSKTETQYF. The DNA for the CDR3 is TGTGCCAGCTCACCACTTTCCAAAACGGAGACCCAGTACTTC.

The genes are TRBV5-8 and TRBJ1-1; TRBD1 is a possible D gene (5 bases). Germline CDR1 and CDR2: SGHTS and YDEGEE. V lost 1 base to trimming and J lost 10 bases, with 14 bases between them. This CDR3 contains 13 residues. The CDR3 DNA sequence: TGTGCCAGCAGCTTGTACGAGGGGCAGAGAGCTTTCTTT. It is translated as CASSLYEGQRAFF.

The chain combines TRBV5-1 with TRBJ2-3, with TRBD2 matching over 8 bases. The CDR3 length is 16 residues. The germline V gene has CDR1 SGHRS and CDR2 YFSETQ. Trimming removed 2 bases from V and 5 bases from J; junction bases left unmatched: 10. The CDR3 region has the DNA TGCGCCAGCAGCTTTGGGCTAGCGGGTATCCGAGATACGCAGTATTTT. Protein sequence: CASSFGLAGIRDTQYF.

The chain uses TRBV20-1 and TRBJ2-7; no firm D call. The ends were cut back, 0 bases at V and 5 bases at J, with 5 bases in the middle. Germline V lookup: CDR1 DFQATT, CDR2 SNEGSKA (reference sequence). The CDR3 spans 11 residues. CDR3 region: CSARELNEQYF. The CDR3 region has the DNA TGCAGTGCTAGAGAGTTAAACGAGCAGTACTTC.

This clonotype has ten or more counts. V usage is TRBV10-2 and J usage is TRBJ1-1; D possibly corresponds to TRBD1 (6 bases). The CDR3 sequence is 15 residues long. Trimming took off 3 bases at V and 4 bases at J, with 15 bases between the two ends. Germline assignment: CDR1 WSHSY and CDR2 SAAADI. The CDR3 protein is CASSETGRSSTEAFF. The DNA of the CDR3 is TGCGCCAGCAGTGAAACAGGGAGGAGCTCCACTGAAGCTTTCTTT.

At least ten counts were recorded for this clonotype. The V and J genes are TRBV7-2 and TRBJ1-5; D not certain. Germline V gene sequence: CDR1 SGHTA, CDR2 FQGNSA. Trimming took 1 base from V and 0 from J, leaving 10 bases between them. The CDR3 has 16 residues. This chain's CDR3 is CASSLDTTYSNQPQHF. The DNA of the CDR3 is TGTGCCAGCAGCTTAGATACGACCTATAGCAATCAGCCCCAGCATTTT. The full variable domain, completed using reference TRBV7-2 and TRBJ1-5, is GAGVSQSPSNKVTEKGKDVELRCDPISGHTALYWYRQSLGQGLEFLIYFQGNSAPDKSGLPSDRFSAERTGGSVSTLTIQRTQQEDSAVYLCASSLDTTYSNQPQHFGDGTRLSIL.

This clonotype was observed many times. V is TRBV28 and J is TRBJ2-2; no clear D gene. Deletions cut 3 bases from V and 2 bases from J, with 13 bases between. Per germline, CDR1 MDHEN and CDR2 SYDVKM. The CDR3 consists of 16 residues. CDR3 amino acids: CASSFVEQTNTGELFF. The CDR3 DNA sequence: TGTGCCAGCAGTTTTGTTGAACAGACCAACACCGGGGAGCTGTTTTTT.

This clonotype was observed a handful of times. The gene calls are TRBV4-2 and TRBJ1-2; TRBD1 is a possible D gene (5 bases). V dropped 0 bases and J dropped 4 bases, with 9 bases sitting between them. Germline assignment: CDR1 LGHNA and CDR2 YNFKEQ. The CDR3 is 14 amino acids. CDR3 nucleotides: TGTGCCAGCAGCCAAGAGGGGGGTGCCTATGGCTACACCTTC. As protein: CASSQEGGAYGYTF.

This chain connects TRBV23-1 to TRBJ1-4; D might be TRBD1 (6 bases). TRBV23-1 is an open reading frame whose function is uncertain. This CDR3 is 17 amino acids long. Trimming took off 4 bases at V and 0 bases at J, with 15 bases between the two ends. CDR3 DNA sequence: TGCGCCAGCAGTCTGAGGGGGGGATTGACAACTAATGAAAAACTGTTTTTT. Translation: CASSLRGGLTTNEKLFF.

This clonotype was recorded a few times. This chain joins TRBV5-1 and TRBJ2-1; no firm D call. The CDR3 runs to 17 residues. Germline V CDR1 and CDR2: SGHRS, YFSETQ. V dropped 3 bases and J dropped 4 bases, with 20 bases sitting between them. The CDR3 region is CASSWPPKAWGYNEQFF. CDR3 DNA: TGCGCCAGCAGCTGGCCTCCGAAGGCTTGGGGTTACAATGAGCAGTTCTTC.

The rearrangement links TRBV2 to TRBJ1-2; tentative D call: TRBD1 (6 bases). V lost 8 bases and J lost 7, with 17 bases in between. The CDR3 has 13 residues. Germline lookup yields CDR1 SNHLY and CDR2 FYNNEI. The chain's CDR3 is CASHLGGSGGYTF. In DNA, the CDR3 is TGTGCCAGCCACTTAGGGGGGAGCGGTGGCTACACCTTC.

This clonotype was recorded at least ten times. This chain joins TRBV7-9 and TRBJ2-6; 7 nucleotides match TRBD2. Looked up from germline, CDR1 is SEHNR and CDR2 is FQNEAQ (reference sequence). This CDR3 has 19 amino acids. V dropped 3 bases and J dropped 0; count of bases not matched to a gene: 11. This CDR3 reads CASSFPSGMEDSGANVLTF. The DNA for the CDR3 is TGTGCCAGCAGCTTCCCTAGCGGCATGGAGGACTCTGGGGCCAACGTCCTGACTTTC.

This clonotype was seen many times. The gene calls are TRBV28 and TRBJ2-7, with 7 bases lining up with TRBD1. This CDR3 spans 16 amino acids. Germline V gives CDR1 MDHEN, CDR2 SYDVKM. Trimming cost V 2 bases and J 5 bases; bases outside gene matches: 12. CDR3 loop: CASSLTGQSAPHEQYF. In nucleotides, the CDR3 is TGTGCCAGCAGTTTAACGGGACAGTCCGCCCCCCACGAGCAGTACTTC. The complete variable domain, with remaining parts taken from reference TRBV28 and TRBJ2-7, reads DVKVTQSSRYLVKRTGEKVFLECVQDMDHENMFWYRQDPGLGLRLIYFSYDVKMKEKGDIPEGYSVSREKKERFSLILESASTNQTSMYLCASSLTGQSAPHEQYFGPGTRLTVT.

In its sample, this clonotype was seen many times. The chain has TRBV7-3 and TRBJ2-2, with D maybe TRBD1 (5 bases). The CDR3 is 12 amino acids. With 6 bases removed from V and 6 bases from J, the gap between germline ends came to 8 bases. Germline CDR1 reads SGHTA; CDR2 reads FQGTGA. The CDR3 DNA is TGTGCCAGCAGTATAGGGGCCGGGGAGCTGTTTTTT. It is translated as CASSIGAGELFF.

This clonotype showed up many times. V gene TRBV7-6 combines with J gene TRBJ2-3, with a tentative D call TRBD2 (6 bases). Germline CDR1 is SGHVS and CDR2 is FNYEAQ. CDR3 length: 16 residues. Trimming removed 6 bases from V and 5 bases from J, with 21 bases in between. Here the CDR3 DNA reads TGTGCCAGCAGTTTCCGGGCCGGGAGCTTAGTAGATACGCAGTATTTT. Amino acids: CASSFRAGSLVDTQYF.